This is a list of T cell receptor beta chains from one sample in a study of T cell clones after liver transplantation. The method was immunoSEQ multiplex PCR; TCRdb's version includes in-frame clones alone and lacks a portion of them. The table has over 90,000 clones, around 84% seen once. The sample in question was CD4+ T cells from blood, obtained 47 months after liver transplant. These receptors were taken from a human patient who received a liver transplant. The graft donor may have given rise to some T cells. Each CDR3 is given without its conserved first and last residue. Only some rows state a clone size, as once, few, many or a class for expanded clones.

V gene,clone size,J gene,CDR3 length,CDR3 protein
TRBV5-1,NA,TRBJ1-1,11,ASTQGARTEAF
TRBV10-3,NA,TRBJ1-5,11,AISESSAQPQH
TRBV2,NA,TRBJ1-4,12,ASSLQGVLGKLF
TRBV19,NA,TRBJ1-6,12,ASSPNTYNSPLH
TRBV30,NA,TRBJ1-1,9,AWNKNTEAF
TRBV2,NA,TRBJ2-5,13,ASRRLAGGAGTQY
TRBV15,NA,TRBJ2-2,13,ATSSGRANTGELF
TRBV2,once,TRBJ1-1,13,ASSEFEGRDTEAF
TRBV9,NA,TRBJ1-1,12,ASSPRTGVREAF
TRBV5-3,NA,TRBJ1-4,13,ARSLAGATNEKLF
TRBV7-2,NA,TRBJ1-5,11,ASSLEALQPQH
TRBV30,NA,TRBJ2-5,11,AWRGDYSETQY
TRBV5-1,NA,NA,12,ASSSPGLGNEQY
TRBV2,few,TRBJ1-6,12,ASSVDGDISPLH
TRBV11-1,NA,TRBJ1-1,16,ASSSLYRDGEWDTEAF
TRBV5-1,NA,TRBJ2-3,13,ASIAGDPSTDTQY
TRBV2,few,TRBJ1-6,13,ASGPVGTSNSPLH
TRBV7-9,NA,TRBJ1-3,12,ASSSRTSGNTIY
TRBV14,NA,TRBJ2-4,10,ASSQGGNVQY
TRBV27,NA,TRBJ2-1,13,ASSRTGTDYNEQF
TRBV7-3,NA,TRBJ1-1,12,ASSFGHQNTEAF
TRBV7-2,once,TRBJ2-1,13,ASSLGGGGSGEQF
TRBV7-2,NA,TRBJ2-3,15,ASSLGQGVVGTDTQY
TRBV5-5,NA,TRBJ2-2,13,ASSFGPELTGELF
TRBV16,NA,TRBJ1-2,13,ASSQSYSRGNGYT
TRBV2,NA,TRBJ2-1,13,ASSARTGAYNEQF
TRBV11-2,NA,TRBJ2-3,15,ASSKGIAGGRTDTQY
TRBV19,NA,TRBJ1-1,9,ASGEGLLAF
TRBV15,NA,TRBJ2-1,15,ATSRGTSGGSYNEQF
TRBV5-8,NA,TRBJ1-3,13,ASSLWAGTGNTIY
TRBV19,NA,TRBJ2-5,11,ASSMRHQETQY
TRBV28,NA,TRBJ2-5,10,ASSSTRETQY
TRBV6-1,NA,TRBJ2-7,12,ASREGQGSFEQY
TRBV4-3,NA,TRBJ1-5,14,ASSQETGFGNQPQH
TRBV27,NA,TRBJ2-5,10,ASSSGRGAQY
TRBV6-1,NA,TRBJ1-3,13,ASRKTGISGNTIY
TRBV28,NA,TRBJ1-6,13,ASSLKGGRNSPLH
TRBV7-2,once,TRBJ1-5,14,ASSAISVGSDQPQH
TRBV7-3,NA,TRBJ1-4,13,ASSLGGTVNEKLF
TRBV28,NA,TRBJ2-7,13,ASRDSGTVGYEQY
TRBV5-1,NA,TRBJ2-7,12,ASSLGQGSYEQY
TRBV5-1,few,TRBJ2-7,16,ASSLDVASGTIYYEQY
TRBV5-1,NA,TRBJ1-1,13,ASSLDVPRYTEAF
TRBV5-1,few,TRBJ1-2,14,ASSRATGASNYGYT